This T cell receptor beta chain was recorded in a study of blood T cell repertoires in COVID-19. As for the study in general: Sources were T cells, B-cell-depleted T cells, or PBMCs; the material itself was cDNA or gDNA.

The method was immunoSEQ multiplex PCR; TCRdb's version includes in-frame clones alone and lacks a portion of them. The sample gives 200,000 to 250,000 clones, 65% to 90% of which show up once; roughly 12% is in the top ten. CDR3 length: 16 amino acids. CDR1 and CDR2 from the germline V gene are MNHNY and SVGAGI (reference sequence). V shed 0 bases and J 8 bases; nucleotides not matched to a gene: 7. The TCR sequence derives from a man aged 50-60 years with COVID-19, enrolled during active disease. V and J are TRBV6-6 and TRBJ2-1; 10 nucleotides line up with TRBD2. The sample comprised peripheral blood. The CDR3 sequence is CASSYSYSGGAHEQFF. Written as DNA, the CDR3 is TGTGCCAGCAGTTACTCCTACAGCGGGGGGGCCCATGAGCAGTTCTTC.